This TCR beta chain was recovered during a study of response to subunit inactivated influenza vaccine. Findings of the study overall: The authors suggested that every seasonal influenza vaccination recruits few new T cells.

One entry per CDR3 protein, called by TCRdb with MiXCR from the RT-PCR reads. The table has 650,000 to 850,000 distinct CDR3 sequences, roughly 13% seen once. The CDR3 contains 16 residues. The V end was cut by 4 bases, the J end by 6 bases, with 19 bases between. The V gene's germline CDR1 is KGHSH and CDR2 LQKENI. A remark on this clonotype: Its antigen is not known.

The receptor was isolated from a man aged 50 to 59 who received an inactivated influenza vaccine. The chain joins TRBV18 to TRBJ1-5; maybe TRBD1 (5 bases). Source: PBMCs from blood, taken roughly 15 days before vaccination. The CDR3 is CASSQTAGFRGQPQHF. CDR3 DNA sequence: TGTGCCAGCTCACAAACAGCGGGCTTTAGGGGTCAGCCCCAGCATTTT.